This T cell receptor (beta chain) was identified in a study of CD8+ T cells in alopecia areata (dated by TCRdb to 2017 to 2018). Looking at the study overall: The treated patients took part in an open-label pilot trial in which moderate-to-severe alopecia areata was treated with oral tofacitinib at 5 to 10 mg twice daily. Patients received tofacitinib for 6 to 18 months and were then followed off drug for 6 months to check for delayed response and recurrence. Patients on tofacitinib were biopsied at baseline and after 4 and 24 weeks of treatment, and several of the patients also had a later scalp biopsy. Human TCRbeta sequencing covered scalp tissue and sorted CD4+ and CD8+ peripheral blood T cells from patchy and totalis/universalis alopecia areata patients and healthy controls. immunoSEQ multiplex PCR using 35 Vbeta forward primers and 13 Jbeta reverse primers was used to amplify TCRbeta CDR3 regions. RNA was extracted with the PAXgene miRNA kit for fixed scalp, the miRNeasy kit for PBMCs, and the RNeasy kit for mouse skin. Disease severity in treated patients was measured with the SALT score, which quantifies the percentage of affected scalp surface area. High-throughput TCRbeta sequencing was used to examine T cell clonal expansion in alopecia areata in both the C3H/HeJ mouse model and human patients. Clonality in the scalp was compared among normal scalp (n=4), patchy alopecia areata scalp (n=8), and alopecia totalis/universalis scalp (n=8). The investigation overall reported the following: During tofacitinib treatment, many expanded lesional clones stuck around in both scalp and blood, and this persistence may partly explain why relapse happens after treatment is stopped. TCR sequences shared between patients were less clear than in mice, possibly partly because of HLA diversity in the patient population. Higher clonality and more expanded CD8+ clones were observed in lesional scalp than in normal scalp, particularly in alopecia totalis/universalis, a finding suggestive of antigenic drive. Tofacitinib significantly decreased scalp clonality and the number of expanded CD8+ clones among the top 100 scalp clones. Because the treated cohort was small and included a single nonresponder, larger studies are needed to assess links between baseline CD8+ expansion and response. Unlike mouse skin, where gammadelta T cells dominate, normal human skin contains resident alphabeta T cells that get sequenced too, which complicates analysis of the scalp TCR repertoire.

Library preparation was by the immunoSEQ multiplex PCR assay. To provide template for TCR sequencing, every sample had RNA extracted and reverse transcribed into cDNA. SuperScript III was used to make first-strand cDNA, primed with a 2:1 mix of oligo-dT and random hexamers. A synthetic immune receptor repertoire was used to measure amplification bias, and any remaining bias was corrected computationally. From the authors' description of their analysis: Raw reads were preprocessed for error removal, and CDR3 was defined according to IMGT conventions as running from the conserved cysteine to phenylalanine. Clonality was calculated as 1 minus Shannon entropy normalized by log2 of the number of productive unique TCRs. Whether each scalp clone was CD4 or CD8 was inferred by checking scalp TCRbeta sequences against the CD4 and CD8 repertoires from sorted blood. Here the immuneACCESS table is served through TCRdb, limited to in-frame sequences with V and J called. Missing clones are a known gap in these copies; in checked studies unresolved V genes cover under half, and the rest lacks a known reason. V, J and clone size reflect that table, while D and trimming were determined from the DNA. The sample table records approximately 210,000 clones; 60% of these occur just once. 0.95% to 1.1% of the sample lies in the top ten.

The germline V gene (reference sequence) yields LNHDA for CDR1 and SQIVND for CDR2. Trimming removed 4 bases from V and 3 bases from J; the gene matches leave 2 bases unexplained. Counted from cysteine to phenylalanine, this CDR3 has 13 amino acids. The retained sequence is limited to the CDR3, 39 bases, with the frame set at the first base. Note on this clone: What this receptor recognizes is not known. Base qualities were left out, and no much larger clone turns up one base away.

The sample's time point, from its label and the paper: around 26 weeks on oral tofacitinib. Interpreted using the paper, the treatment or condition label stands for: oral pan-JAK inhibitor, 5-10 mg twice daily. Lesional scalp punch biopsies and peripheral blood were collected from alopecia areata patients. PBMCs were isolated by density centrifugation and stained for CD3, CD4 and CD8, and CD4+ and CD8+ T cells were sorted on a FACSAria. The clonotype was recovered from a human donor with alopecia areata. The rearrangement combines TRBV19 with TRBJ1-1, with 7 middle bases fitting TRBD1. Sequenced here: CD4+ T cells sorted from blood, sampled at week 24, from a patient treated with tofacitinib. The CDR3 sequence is CASSTTGDTEAFF. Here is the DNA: TGTGCCAGTAGTACAACAGGGGACACTGAAGCTTTCTTT.